Following are 21 T cell receptor beta chains from one sample sequenced in a study of blood T cell repertoires in COVID-19. Using immunoSEQ multiplex PCR, the repertoire was profiled, and TCRdb retains in-frame clones only, with some absent. In the table there are some 37,000 clones, about 85% of which are singletons. The sample was peripheral blood. All receptors derive from a man aged 45-65 years in a cohort sampled during active COVID-19.

Worth noting for this clone: At the DNA level, this CDR3 is encoded by other sequences in the same sample as well. This chain's CDR3 is CASSLGGGPYNEQFF. The CDR3 DNA sequence: TGTGCCAGCAGTTTAGGCGGGGGACCATACAATGAGCAGTTCTTC. The chain has TRBV27 and TRBJ2-1, with 7 bases aligning to TRBD2. The length of the CDR3 is 15 residues. Trimming cost V 2 bases and J 4 bases; bases outside gene matches: 5. Germline CDR1 and CDR2: MNHEY and SMNVEV (reference sequence).

This chain links TRBV6-5 with TRBJ1-5; D is possibly TRBD1 (6 bases). The CDR3 extends over 15 amino acids. Trimming removed 7 bases at V and 6 bases at J, with 19 bases between. Per germline, CDR1 MNHEY and CDR2 SVGAGI. The CDR3 here is CASKWEPTGRQPQHF. The CDR3 DNA reads as TGTGCCAGCAAGTGGGAACCCACAGGGCGTCAGCCCCAGCATTTT.

The chain has TRBV5-5 and TRBJ1-2, with no clear D. This CDR3 contains 13 residues. V was pared by 2 bases and J by 1 base, with 6 bases between. The germline CDR1 and CDR2 sequences are SGHKS and YYEKEE (reference sequence). CDR3 loop: CASSFGSNYGYTF. CDR3 in DNA: TGTGCCAGCAGCTTTGGCAGTAACTATGGCTACACCTTC.

The chain joins TRBV29-1 to TRBJ2-5, with TRBD2 matching over 10 bases. This CDR3 has 13 amino acids. With V trimmed by 4 bases and J by 5 bases, 4 bases remained unmatched. Germline V CDR1 and CDR2: SQVTM, ANQGSEA. Here the CDR3 DNA reads TGCAGCGTTGCTAGCGGGGGCCGGGAGACCCAGTACTTC. Protein: CSVASGGRETQYF.

The chain recombines TRBV7-2 with TRBJ2-2; 7 positions match TRBD2. The germline V gene has CDR1 SGHTA and CDR2 FQGNSA. The CDR3 has 14 residues. The V segment lost 2 bases and the J segment 5 bases; nucleotides outside the gene matches: 2. The CDR3 region is CASSLQAGTGELFF. The CDR3 DNA reads TGTGCCAGCAGCTTACAAGCGGGGACCGGGGAGCTGTTTTTT.

The rearrangement links TRBV12-3 or TRBV12-4 to TRBJ2-1, with D perhaps matching TRBD2 (6 bases). The CDR3 runs to 13 residues. V dropped 2 bases and J dropped 15 bases, with 17 bases sitting between them. CDR3: CASSLNMGGSSFF. As DNA, the CDR3 is TGTGCCAGCAGTTTAAATATGGGAGGTAGTTCGTTCTTC.

Remarks on this clone: Distinct nucleotide sequences in the sample also encode this CDR3. CDR3 in DNA: TGTGCCAGCAGCGTAGGCCAGGCGTCTGGAAACACCATATATTTT. This gives the protein CASSVGQASGNTIYF. The V and J genes are TRBV9 and TRBJ1-3; D call uncertain. The CDR3 is 15 residues long. Germline assignment: CDR1 SGDLS and CDR2 YYNGEE. V shed 0 bases and J shed 1 base, with 8 bases lying between them.

J is TRBJ1-1 and V is TRBV28; D ambiguous. Trimming left V 5 bases short and J 1 base short, with 11 bases between. Per the germline V gene, CDR1 is MDHEN and CDR2 is SYDVKM. The CDR3 covers 14 residues. The CDR3 reads CASSPLRKNTEAFF. The CDR3 region has the DNA TGTGCCAGCAGTCCCCTGCGAAAGAACACTGAAGCTTTCTTT.

The rearrangement uses TRBV6-1 and TRBJ2-3; unclear D gene. Germline CDR1 reads MNHNS; CDR2 reads SASEGT. There are 15 residues in the CDR3. V lost 1 base to trimming and J lost 5 bases, with 13 bases between them. In DNA, the CDR3 is TGTGCCAGCAGTGAAGACAGCACCCGTAAAGATACGCAGTATTTT. Protein product: CASSEDSTRKDTQYF.

The rearrangement joins TRBV6-2 or TRBV6-3 to TRBJ2-3, with 9 bases that match TRBD2. The CDR3 extends over 16 amino acids. Germline loops: CDR1 MNHEY, CDR2 SVGEGT. Unmatched junction bases numbered 5, after V lost 2 bases and J lost 2 bases. CDR3 loop: CASSYTLAGATDTQYF. CDR3 in DNA: TGTGCCAGCAGTTACACCTTAGCGGGGGCCACAGATACGCAGTATTTT.

This sequence joins TRBV9 and TRBJ2-2, with TRBD2 identical over 8 bases. CDR1 is SGDLS, CDR2 YYNGEE, per germline. V dropped 2 bases and J dropped 5; count of bases not matched to a gene: 2. The length of the CDR3 is 14 residues. The CDR3: CASSVGTSTGELFF. The CDR3 DNA reads as TGTGCCAGCAGCGTGGGGACTAGTACCGGGGAGCTGTTTTTT.

The V and J genes are TRBV27 and TRBJ1-1; D is unresolved. The V gene lost 7 bases and the J gene lost 1 base, with 13 bases spanning the gap. Germline-derived CDR1 and CDR2 are MNHEY and SMNVEV (reference sequence). The CDR3 length is 14 residues. CDR3 region: CASIGLAGNTEAFF. CDR3 coding DNA: TGTGCCAGCATAGGACTCGCCGGGAACACTGAAGCTTTCTTT.

The CDR3 coding sequence is TGTGCCAGCAGTGAAGGGGGACAGGGGGGCAACGAGCAGTTCTTC. Amino acids: CASSEGGQGGNEQFF. The rearrangement uses TRBV6-1 and TRBJ2-1; 11 bases are a match to TRBD1. V dropped 1 base and J dropped 10; count of bases not matched to a gene: 6. The V gene's germline CDR1 is MNHNS and CDR2 SASEGT. The CDR3 loop spans 15 amino acids.

The rearrangement links TRBV27 to TRBJ1-2, with a possible D match to TRBD1 (6 bases). The CDR3 loop spans 17 amino acids. From germline, CDR1 is MNHEY and CDR2 SMNVEV (reference sequence). The V gene lost 8 bases and the J gene lost 1 base, with 23 bases spanning the gap. The CDR3 loop reads CASGSNMGALINYGYTF. The CDR3 DNA follows: TGTGCCAGCGGTAGTAATATGGGGGCCCTCATTAACTATGGCTACACCTTC.

The chain uses TRBV9 and TRBJ2-1; TRBD2 matches at 8 bases. Per germline, CDR1 SGDLS and CDR2 YYNGEE. The V and J ends lost 4 bases and 2 bases, in that order; junction bases with no gene match: 11. The CDR3 loop spans 17 amino acids. The CDR3 spells CASSPRGGEGTYNEQFF. The CDR3 DNA reads TGTGCCAGCAGCCCCCGGGGGGGGGAGGGAACCTACAATGAGCAGTTCTTC.

The genes are TRBV5-4 and TRBJ1-1; D gene ambiguous. Between the trimmed V and J ends, which lost 2 bases and 1 base, there was a span of 12 bases. The CDR3 has 15 amino acids. Germline lookup yields CDR1 SGHNT and CDR2 YYREEE (reference sequence). CDR3 bases: TGTGCCAGCAGCTTAGCCCCCCCGGGGAACACTGAAGCTTTCTTT. Translated: CASSLAPPGNTEAFF.

The V gene is TRBV13, the J gene TRBJ1-1, with 12 bases aligning to TRBD1. CDR1 and CDR2 from the germline V gene are PRHDT and FYEKMQ (reference sequence). The CDR3 runs 16 residues. The V segment lost 5 bases and the J segment 3 bases; nucleotides outside the gene matches: 7. CDR3 sequence (DNA): TGTGCCAGCAGCCCCCCGGGACAGGGGGCTGACACTGAAGCTTTCTTT. This sequence encodes CASSPPGQGADTEAFF.

V usage is TRBV10-3 and J usage is TRBJ1-2; TRBD1 matches 7 bases. Trimming removed 7 bases from V and 4 bases from J; junction bases left unmatched: 6. The germline V gene encodes CDR1 ENHRY and CDR2 SYGVKD. This CDR3 has 13 amino acids. CDR3 loop: CAINTGDVYGYTF. The CDR3 nucleotides read TGTGCCATCAATACAGGGGACGTCTATGGCTACACCTTC.

This chain connects TRBV16 to TRBJ1-4; the D gene is possibly TRBD1 (6 bases). The germline V and J ends were trimmed by 2 bases and 0 bases, with 10 bases remaining between them. Germline V lookup: CDR1 KGHSY, CDR2 FQNENV. There are 16 residues in the CDR3. CDR3 loop: CASSQGDTATNEKLFF. Written as DNA, the CDR3 is TGTGCCAGCAGCCAAGGGGACACTGCAACTAATGAAAAACTGTTTTTT. Full variable domain (rest looked up from reference TRBV16 and TRBJ1-4): GEEVAQTPKHLVRGEGQKAKLYCAPIKGHSYVFWYQQVLKNEFKFLISFQNENVFDETGMPKERFSAKCLPNSPCSLEIQATKLEDSAVYFCASSQGDTATNEKLFFGSGTQLSVL.

The chain joins TRBV21-1 to TRBJ2-5; the D call of TRBD1 is as the table states it, not checked on the DNA. TRBV21-1 is flagged as a pseudogene. The CDR3 sequence is 17 residues long. CDR3 amino acids: CASSKAIRTGEQETQYF. Here the CDR3 DNA reads TGTGCCAGCAGCAAAGCAATACGGACAGGGGAGCAAGAGACCCAGTACTTC.

As DNA, the CDR3 is TGCAGCGTTGAGCATTTAGATAGCTCCTACAATGAGCAGTTCTTC. Translating it yields CSVEHLDSSYNEQFF. This sequence joins TRBV29-1 and TRBJ2-1; D is ambiguous. Germline CDR1 reads SQVTM; CDR2 reads ANQGSEA. Trimming stripped 3 bases from V and 0 bases from J, with 12 bases between. The CDR3 loop spans 15 amino acids.